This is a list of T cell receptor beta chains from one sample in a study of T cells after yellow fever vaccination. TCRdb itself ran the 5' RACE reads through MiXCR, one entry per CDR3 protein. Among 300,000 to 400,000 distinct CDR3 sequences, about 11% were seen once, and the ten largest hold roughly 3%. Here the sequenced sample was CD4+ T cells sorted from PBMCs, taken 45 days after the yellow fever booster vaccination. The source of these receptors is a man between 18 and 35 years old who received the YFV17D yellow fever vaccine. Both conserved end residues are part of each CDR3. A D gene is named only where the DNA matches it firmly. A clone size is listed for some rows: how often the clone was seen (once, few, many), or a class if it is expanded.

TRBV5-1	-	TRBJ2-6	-	CASSSGWGAANVLTF	TGCGCCAGCAGCTCCGGTTGGGGGGCCGCCAACGTCCTGACTTTC
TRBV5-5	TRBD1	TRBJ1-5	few	CASSQGGYSNQPQHF	TGTGCCAGCAGCCAGGGGGGGTATAGCAATCAGCCCCAGCATTTT
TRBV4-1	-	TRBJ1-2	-	CASSQEMAPRGSGYTF	TGCGCCAGCAGCCAAGAGATGGCGCCGAGGGGGAGTGGCTACACCTTC
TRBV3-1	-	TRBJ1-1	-	CASSQRGYTEAFF	TGTGCCAGCAGCCAGAGGGGGTATACTGAAGCTTTCTTT
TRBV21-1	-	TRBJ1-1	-	CASSLNEEGFTEAFF	TGTGCCAGCAGCCTCAATGAGGAGGGGTTCACTGAAGCTTTCTTT
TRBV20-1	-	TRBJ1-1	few	CSARDVSGQADGAFF	TGCAGTGCTAGAGATGTCTCCGGGCAGGCGGACGGAGCTTTCTTT
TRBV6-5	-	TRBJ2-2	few	CASSWGARATGELFF	TGTGCCAGCAGTTGGGGGGCCAGGGCCACCGGGGAGCTGTTTTTT
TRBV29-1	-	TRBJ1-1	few	CSVEGNMNTEAFF	TGCAGCGTTGAGGGGAACATGAACACTGAAGCTTTCTTT
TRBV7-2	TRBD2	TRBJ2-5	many	CASSWTAGVGETQYF	TGTGCCAGCAGCTGGACGGCGGGGGTTGGGGAGACCCAGTACTTC
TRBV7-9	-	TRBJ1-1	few	CASSSKDPNTEAFF	TGTGCCAGCAGCTCCAAAGACCCGAACACTGAAGCTTTCTTT
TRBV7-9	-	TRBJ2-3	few	CASSAPRQGSTDTQYF	TGTGCCAGCAGCGCCCCCCGCCAGGGGAGCACAGATACGCAGTATTTT
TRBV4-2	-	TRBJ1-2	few	CASSQRDATLANYGYTF	TGTGCCAGCAGCCAAAGGGACGCAACACTAGCTAACTATGGCTACACCTTC
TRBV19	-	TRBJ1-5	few	CASSARDWYSNQPQHF	TGTGCCAGTAGTGCAAGGGACTGGTATAGCAATCAGCCCCAGCATTTT
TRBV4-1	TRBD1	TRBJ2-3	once	CASSYIQGRPNTQYF	TGCGCCAGCAGCTACATACAGGGGCGGCCAAATACGCAGTATTTT
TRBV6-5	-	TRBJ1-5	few	CASTNYRGQPQHF	TGTGCCAGCACGAATTATCGCGGCCAGCCCCAGCATTTT